The rows below give T cell receptor beta chains drawn from one sample of a study of identifying expanded T cells in peripheral blood. Data came from immunoSEQ multiplex PCR; TCRdb stores just in-frame clones and leaves some out. The table has 75,000 to 100,000 clones, around 89% seen once. Specimen: blood. The receptor set was obtained from a person between 18 and 75 years old in good health. The CDR3 runs from the conserved cysteine through the conserved F or W. A D gene is named only where the DNA matches it firmly. Clone size, where shown, is once, few, many, or a class for clones that have expanded.

len	v_gene	abundance	j_gene	d_gene	CDR3nt	CDR3aa
13	TRBV19	NA	TRBJ2-3	NA	TGTGCCAGTACAGAATACTCCACAGATACGCAGTATTTT	CASTEYSTDTQYF
12	TRBV29-1	NA	TRBJ2-2	NA	TGCAGCGTTGAAACGGGCACCGGGGAGCTGTTTTTT	CSVETGTGELFF
14	TRBV30	NA	TRBJ1-1	NA	TGTGCCTGGAGTGTTTTGGGGGGAATCACTGAAGCTTTCTTT	CAWSVLGGITEAFF
15	TRBV25-1	NA	TRBJ2-3	NA	TGTGCCAGCAGCCTGACAGGATCTCTGGGAGATACGCAGTATTTT	CASSLTGSLGDTQYF
16	TRBV5-8	NA	TRBJ2-5	NA	TGTGCCAGCAGCTGGCTAGCTGGGGCACATCAAGAGACCCAGTACTTC	CASSWLAGAHQETQYF
13	TRBV18	NA	TRBJ1-1	NA	TGTGCCAGCTCACCAGACACGAACACTGAAGCTTTCTTT	CASSPDTNTEAFF
13	TRBV2	NA	TRBJ1-5	TRBD1	TGTGCCAGCACCTTCGACAGGGATCAGCCCCAGCATTTT	CASTFDRDQPQHF
14	TRBV7-2	NA	TRBJ2-3	TRBD2	TGTGCCAGCAGCTTAATGCCGGGGGGGGATACGCAGTATTTT	CASSLMPGGDTQYF
16	TRBV18	NA	TRBJ2-3	TRBD1	TGTGCCAGCTCGCTGGGACAGGGGGGGACCACAGATACGCAGTATTTT	CASSLGQGGTTDTQYF
13	TRBV30	NA	TRBJ2-5	NA	TGTGCCTGGAGTATGTCAGTCCAAGAGACCCAGTACTTC	CAWSMSVQETQYF
14	TRBV6-1	NA	TRBJ2-5	NA	TGTGCCAGCAGTGATCGGGGTCTCCGAGAGACCCAGTACTTC	CASSDRGLRETQYF
16	TRBV18	NA	TRBJ2-2	NA	TGTGCCAGCTCACCACCCGGGACCGGGCAGTCCGGGGAGCTGTTTTTT	CASSPPGTGQSGELFF
13	TRBV4-1	few	TRBJ2-1	NA	TGCGCCAGCAGCCAAGATCTCAGGTCAGAGCAGTTCTTC	CASSQDLRSEQFF
11	TRBV2	NA	TRBJ1-1	NA	TGTGCCAGCAAAGTGAACACTGAAGCTTTCTTT	CASKVNTEAFF
15	TRBV27	NA	TRBJ1-4	TRBD1	TGTGCCAGCACGAACCGGGACAGGGTCGGGGAAAAACTGTTTTTT	CASTNRDRVGEKLFF
15	TRBV7-2	NA	TRBJ2-1	NA	TGTGCCAGCAGCTTAGATTCCGGATTGGGGGATGAGCAGTTCTTC	CASSLDSGLGDEQFF
14	TRBV7-8	many	TRBJ1-6	NA	TGTGCCAGCAGCTTAGCAGGGGATGAATCACCCCTCCACTTT	CASSLAGDESPLHF
14	TRBV19	NA	TRBJ2-7	TRBD2	TGTGCCAGTAGTGTCAGCGGGGGGAGCTACGAGCAGTACTTC	CASSVSGGSYEQYF
12	TRBV28	NA	TRBJ1-5	NA	TGTGCCAGCAGGAATCCGGGGCGACCCCAGCATTTT	CASRNPGRPQHF
15	TRBV6-1	once	TRBJ2-5	TRBD2	TGTGCCAGCAGTGAAGCACAGCGGGAGACGGAGACCCAGTACTTC	CASSEAQRETETQYF
13	TRBV4-3	NA	TRBJ1-2	TRBD1	TGCGCCAGCAGCCAGTACAGGGGGCTTGGCTACACCTTC	CASSQYRGLGYTF
13	TRBV11-3	NA	TRBJ1-1	NA	TGTGCCAGCAGCATTGAAATGAACACTGAAGCTTTCTTT	CASSIEMNTEAFF
12	TRBV2	few	TRBJ2-7	NA	TGTGCCAGCAGTCCACAGTGGTACGAGCAGTACTTC	CASSPQWYEQYF
17	TRBV11-2	NA	TRBJ1-6	NA	TGTGCCAGCAGCTCAAAAAGGGACCCACAACGGGGTTCACCCCTCCACTTT	CASSSKRDPQRGSPLHF
15	TRBV18	NA	TRBJ2-1	TRBD2	TGTGCCAGCTCACCACCCAGCGGGAGGGCGGGTGAGCAGTTCTTC	CASSPPSGRAGEQFF
13	TRBV27	NA	TRBJ2-1	NA	TGTGCCAGCAGCCTTTCGCCCCCCAATGAGCAGTTCTTC	CASSLSPPNEQFF
17	TRBV7-2	NA	TRBJ2-6	TRBD1	TGTGCCAGCAGCTCCTCGACAGGGTCCTTGGGGGCCAACGTCCTGACTTTC	CASSSSTGSLGANVLTF
15	TRBV10-3	NA	TRBJ2-7	NA	TGTGCCATCAGTGAGCCCCCGACTGGCTACTACGAGCAGTACTTC	CAISEPPTGYYEQYF
18	TRBV15	NA	TRBJ2-3	NA	TGTGCCACCAGCAGAGTTCCCTGGGTAGCGTACCTTCCAGATACGCAGTATTTT	CATSRVPWVAYLPDTQYF
13	TRBV4-3	NA	TRBJ1-3	NA	TGCGCCAGCTCGCCAGTCTCTGGAAACACCATATATTTT	CASSPVSGNTIYF
14	TRBV6-5	NA	TRBJ1-2	NA	TGTGCCAGCAGCCGGACCGGGACGGACTATGGCTACACCTTC	CASSRTGTDYGYTF
13	TRBV29-1	NA	TRBJ2-5	NA	TGCAGCGTTGACGGGAGCCTGTGGGAGACCCAGTACTTC	CSVDGSLWETQYF
15	TRBV5-4	once	TRBJ1-3	NA	TGTGCCAGCAGCTTAGGGACAAGGAACATCGACACCATATATTTT	CASSLGTRNIDTIYF
16	TRBV27	NA	TRBJ2-2	TRBD2	TGTGCCAGCAGTGGGGGACTAGCGGGAGTACGCCGGGAGCTGTTTTTT	CASSGGLAGVRRELFF
14	TRBV6-6	once	TRBJ1-3	NA	TGTGCCAGCAGTGGACTCGTCTCTGGAAACACCATATATTTT	CASSGLVSGNTIYF
15	TRBV5-6	NA	TRBJ2-7	TRBD1	TGTGCCAGCAGCTTAAGCGACAGGGACTCCTACGAGCAGTACTTC	CASSLSDRDSYEQYF
14	TRBV19	NA	TRBJ2-3	NA	TGTGCCAGTAGTTCCGACAGATTCACAGATACGCAGTATTTT	CASSSDRFTDTQYF